The 25 T cell receptor beta chains below come from one sample, sequenced in a study of blood T cell repertoires in COVID-19. TCRdb keeps only in-frame clones here, not all; method: immunoSEQ multiplex PCR. This table holds about 330,000 clones, over 80% found once. The specimen was peripheral blood. The source is a young man with COVID-19, enrolled during active disease.

The rearrangement links TRBV7-2 to TRBJ1-2; 7 bases line up with TRBD1. J gave up 4 bases and V 8 bases, and 10 bases lay outside the gene matches. The length of the CDR3 is 14 residues. CDR1 and CDR2 (germline): SGHTA, FQGNSA. The chain's CDR3 is CASAQGELGYGYTF. CDR3 coding DNA: TGTGCCAGCGCCCAGGGGGAACTGGGCTATGGCTACACCTTC.

This clone was detected a few times. The chain links TRBV6-6 to TRBJ1-5; a possible D gene is TRBD1 (6 bases). V lost 8 bases, J lost 8 bases, and 19 bases lay in between. The CDR3 runs to 14 residues. Looked up from germline, CDR1 is MNHNY and CDR2 is SVGAGI (reference sequence). CDR3 protein: CASLDSPRGEPQHF. CDR3 DNA: TGTGCCAGCTTGGACAGTCCAAGAGGGGAGCCCCAGCATTTT.

The genes are TRBV19 and TRBJ2-3, with 9 bases identical to TRBD2. Germline loops: CDR1 LNHDA, CDR2 SQIVND (reference sequence). V trimming: 3 bases; J trimming: 5 bases; junction bases outside the gene matches: 6. CDR3 size: 15 residues. Here the CDR3 reads CASSIGAGGVDTQYF. The CDR3 DNA reads TGTGCCAGTAGTATCGGTGCGGGAGGGGTAGATACGCAGTATTTT.

The J gene is TRBJ2-1, the V gene TRBV9; 12 bases match TRBD2. This CDR3 is 13 amino acids long. Looked up from germline, CDR1 is SGDLS and CDR2 is YYNGEE. V trimming: 3 bases; J trimming: 15 bases; junction bases outside the gene matches: 7. CDR3 region: CASSALAGGPGFF. The CDR3 DNA is TGTGCCAGCAGCGCCCTAGCGGGAGGGCCTGGGTTCTTC.

The rearrangement uses TRBV21-1 and TRBJ2-7; TRBD1, as called in the table, went unchecked against the DNA. TRBV21-1 is classified as a pseudogene. The CDR3 is 14 amino acids. For the CDR3, the DNA is TGTGCCAGCAGCAAACCTATAGGGGGCTACGAGCAGTACTTC. Its translation is CASSKPIGGYEQYF.

On this clone: Other nucleotide sequences in the sample specify the same CDR3. V usage is TRBV5-1 and J usage is TRBJ1-1; 7 nucleotides line up with TRBD1. Trimming cost V 4 bases and J 1 base; bases outside gene matches: 4. This CDR3 is 14 amino acids long. CDR1 is SGHRS, CDR2 YFSETQ, per germline. The CDR3 DNA sequence: TGCGCCAGCAGCCCCGGGACAGCGAACACTGAAGCTTTCTTT. Protein sequence: CASSPGTANTEAFF.

The V and J genes are TRBV28 and TRBJ1-2; 9 bases are a match to TRBD1. The CDR3 runs to 16 residues. V gave up 2 bases and J gave up 4 bases; unmatched junction bases: 8. Germline values: CDR1 MDHEN, CDR2 SYDVKM. CDR3 sequence (DNA): TGTGCCAGCAGTTTAACGGGACAGGGTCGGATCTATGGCTACACCTTC. This gives the protein CASSLTGQGRIYGYTF.

This clone was seen many times. This chain uses TRBV29-1 with TRBJ1-5; no definite D call. This CDR3 spans 12 amino acids. CDR1 and CDR2 (germline): SQVTM, ANQGSEA. The V end was cut by 4 bases, the J end by 6 bases, with 10 bases between. Here the CDR3 reads CSVGEMGQPQHF. CDR3 sequence (DNA): TGCAGCGTTGGGGAGATGGGTCAGCCCCAGCATTTT.

The chain carries TRBV19 and TRBJ1-5; no clear D gene. Between the trimmed V and J ends, which lost 4 bases and 4 bases, there was a span of 14 bases. Germline CDR1 is LNHDA and CDR2 is SQIVND (reference sequence). CDR3 length equals 15 residues. The DNA of the CDR3 is TGTGCCAGTAGTAGGCTTGGAATCAGGAATCAGCCCCAGCATTTT. This gives the protein CASSRLGIRNQPQHF.

This chain uses TRBV9 with TRBJ2-7, with 7 nucleotides matching TRBD1. CDR1 and CDR2 (germline): SGDLS, YYNGEE. This CDR3 has 16 amino acids. Germline trimming cut 4 bases from V and 1 base from J; bases unmatched to any gene: 11. CDR3 sequence (DNA): TGTGCCAGCAGCACCAAAAGGACAGGACCTTCCTACGAGCAGTACTTC. Its protein product is CASSTKRTGPSYEQYF.

This rearrangement joins TRBV9 to TRBJ2-7; 10 bases line up with TRBD1. The germline gives CDR1 SGDLS, CDR2 YYNGEE. This CDR3 comprises 15 residues. The V segment lost 4 bases and the J segment 4 bases; nucleotides outside the gene matches: 8. Written as DNA, the CDR3 is TGTGCCAGCAGCCTCCGGACAGGGGGTCATTACGAGCAGTACTTC. This gives the protein CASSLRTGGHYEQYF.

The chain has TRBV6-5 and TRBJ2-1; 8 nucleotides agree with TRBD1. The length of the CDR3 is 14 residues. V trimming: 7 bases; J trimming: 3 bases; junction bases outside the gene matches: 5. Germline V gene data show CDR1 as MNHEY and CDR2 as SVGAGI. CDR3 nucleotide sequence: TGTGCCAGCAAGTTTGGGACAGGCTACAATGAGCAGTTCTTC. The encoded protein is CASKFGTGYNEQFF.

The V gene is TRBV7-9, the J gene TRBJ1-4; no definite D call. CDR3 length equals 14 residues. Germline CDR1 and CDR2: SEHNR and FQNEAQ (reference sequence). Trimming removed 5 bases from V and 5 bases from J, with 12 bases in between. CDR3 protein: CASSPRVPNEKLFF. CDR3 DNA: TGTGCCAGCAGCCCCCGGGTCCCCAATGAAAAACTGTTTTTT.

This CDR3 is CASSSRQGGEKLFF. The CDR3 DNA sequence: TGTGCCAGCAGCTCTCGACAGGGAGGCGAAAAACTGTTTTTT. V is TRBV7-9 and J is TRBJ1-4; 7 nucleotides align to TRBD1. CDR3 length: 14 residues. V lost 4 bases and J lost 8; bases outside the gene matches: 7. CDR1 and CDR2 from the germline V gene are SEHNR and FQNEAQ (reference sequence). The variable domain in full, with the rest retrieved from reference TRBV7-9 and TRBJ1-4, is DTGVSQNPRHKITKRGQNVTFRCDPISEHNRLYWYRQTLGQGPEFLTYFQNEAQLEKSRLLSDRFSAERPKGSFSTLEIQRTEQGDSAMYLCASSSRQGGEKLFFGSGTQLSVL.

The chain uses TRBV18 and TRBJ1-3; D may be TRBD1 (6 bases). V lost 2 bases to trimming and J lost 4 bases, with 9 bases between them. The CDR3 loop spans 14 amino acids. Germline loops: CDR1 KGHSH, CDR2 LQKENI. DNA of the CDR3: TGTGCCAGCTCACCAATGGGGACAGGAAACACCATATATTTT. Translated, it gives CASSPMGTGNTIYF.

This chain links TRBV7-3 with TRBJ2-1; TRBD2 matches 9 bases. V lost 5 bases to trimming and J lost 10 bases; unmatched junction nucleotides: 12. CDR3 length equals 15 residues. The V gene's germline CDR1 is SGHTA and CDR2 FQGTGA. This CDR3 is CASSPRALAGREQFF. The CDR3, as DNA: TGTGCCAGCAGCCCTAGGGCGCTAGCGGGACGGGAGCAGTTCTTC. Full variable domain (missing parts from reference TRBV7-3 and TRBJ2-1): GAGVSQTPSNKVTEKGKYVELRCDPISGHTALYWYRQSLGQGPEFLIYFQGTGAADDSGLPNDRFFAVRPEGSVSTLKIQRTERGDSAVYLCASSPRALAGREQFFGPGTRLTVL.

This clone appeared once. The chain couples TRBV5-4 to TRBJ1-2, with a tentative D call TRBD1 (6 bases). This CDR3 has 13 residues. CDR1 is SGHNT, CDR2 YYREEE, per germline (reference sequence). V gave up 4 bases and J gave up 2 bases, with 9 bases separating them. CDR3 loop: CASSQDSNYGYTF. DNA of the CDR3: TGTGCCAGCAGCCAGGACAGCAACTATGGCTACACCTTC.

This clone was recorded a few times. The chain combines TRBV6-5 with TRBJ1-5, with D tentatively TRBD1 (5 bases). This CDR3 has 14 residues. The germline V gene encodes CDR1 MNHEY and CDR2 SVGAGI. V lost 2 bases, J lost 5 bases, and 10 bases lay in between. The CDR3 spells CASSYKGPDQPQHF. CDR3 nucleotides: TGTGCCAGCAGTTACAAGGGGCCTGATCAGCCCCAGCATTTT.

This clone has a handful of counts. The J gene is TRBJ1-6, the V gene TRBV4-3, with D perhaps TRBD1 (6 bases). From germline, CDR1 is LGHNA and CDR2 YSLEER. The V end was cut by 6 bases, the J end by 0 bases, with 12 bases between. CDR3 length: 16 amino acids. For the CDR3, the DNA is TGCGCCAGCAGGGGACATATCCTCTCCTATAATTCACCCCTCCACTTT. This translates into CASRGHILSYNSPLHF.

The gene calls are TRBV27 and TRBJ1-2; 10 bases fit TRBD1. Germline V lookup: CDR1 MNHEY, CDR2 SMNVEV (reference sequence). V trimming: 2 bases; J trimming: 2 bases; junction bases outside the gene matches: 5. This CDR3 has 16 residues. The chain's CDR3 is CASSLKTGQGNYGYTF. For the CDR3, the DNA is TGTGCCAGCAGTTTAAAGACGGGACAGGGGAACTATGGCTACACCTTC.

CDR3 in DNA: TGTGCCAGTACCCCGACAGGTCTCGGGTCCCTCTTCTTGGACAATGAGCAGTTCTTC. Protein: CASTPTGLGSLFLDNEQFF. The V call is TRBV19, the J call TRBJ2-1; D might be TRBD1 (6 bases). Germline V gives CDR1 LNHDA, CDR2 SQIVND (reference sequence). V lost 7 bases to trimming and J lost 5 bases, with 30 bases between them. This CDR3 contains 19 residues.

The V gene is TRBV6-5, the J gene TRBJ1-5; D ambiguous. The V end lost 0 bases, the J end lost 3 bases, and 9 bases lay between the germline ends. Germline CDR1 is MNHEY and CDR2 is SVGAGI. The CDR3 consists of 15 residues. This CDR3 reads CASSYSFTDNQPQHF. DNA for the CDR3: TGTGCCAGCAGTTACTCGTTTACAGACAATCAGCCCCAGCATTTT.

On this clone itself: This sample also contains other DNA sequences that code for the same CDR3. This sequence joins TRBV9 and TRBJ2-7, with a tentative D call TRBD2 (5 bases). V was pared by 0 bases and J by 7 bases, with 11 bases between. There are 13 residues in the CDR3. Germline CDR1 and CDR2: SGDLS and YYNGEE. The CDR3 bases are TGTGCCAGCAGCGTAGAATTTCGCGGGGAGCAGTACTTC. It is translated as CASSVEFRGEQYF.

The rearrangement joins TRBV27 to TRBJ2-6, with D possibly matching TRBD1 (6 bases). Germline values: CDR1 MNHEY, CDR2 SMNVEV (reference sequence). V dropped 5 bases and J dropped 3 bases, with 14 bases sitting between them. This CDR3 region has 16 residues. CDR3 in amino acids: CASSATGLSGANVLTF. The CDR3 DNA is TGTGCCAGCAGTGCGACAGGCCTTAGTGGGGCCAACGTCCTGACTTTC.

The CDR3 bases are TGCGCCAGCAGCTTGGCGACAGGGACCAACTACGAGCAGTACTTC. This sequence encodes CASSLATGTNYEQYF. The chain employs TRBV5-1 and TRBJ2-7, with 7 bases that match TRBD1. The CDR3 contains 15 residues. In germline, CDR1 is SGHRS, CDR2 YFSETQ. Trimming took 0 bases from V and 3 from J; bases not matched to a gene: 6.